This entry lists 23 T cell receptor beta chains sequenced from one sample in a study of blood T cell repertoires in COVID-19. Generated by immunoSEQ multiplex PCR, the TCRdb table keeps only in-frame clones and is missing some. The profile shows about 170,000 clones, 83% of them singletons. The material sequenced was peripheral blood. The receptor set was obtained from a woman aged 80 or over with acute or convalescent COVID-19.

The J gene is TRBJ2-3, the V gene TRBV5-1; no clear D gene. The CDR3 covers 15 residues. The V end lost 0 bases, the J end lost 4 bases, and 12 bases lay between the germline ends. CDR1 is SGHRS, CDR2 YFSETQ, per germline. The CDR3 DNA sequence: TGCGCCAGCAGCTTGGAAGGTTCTAGTCCAGATACGCAGTATTTT. As protein: CASSLEGSSPDTQYF.

This clone was counted only a few times. This chain joins TRBV4-3 and TRBJ2-1; 7 bases align to TRBD2. The V gene end was trimmed by 3 bases and the J gene end by 7 bases; junction bases not matched to a gene: 12. Per germline, CDR1 LGHNA and CDR2 YSLEER. The CDR3 is 16 residues long. The CDR3, as DNA: TGCGCCAGCAGCCAGGACACTAGCGTCCTGAAAAATGAGCAGTTCTTC. Residues: CASSQDTSVLKNEQFF.

The gene calls are TRBV18 and TRBJ1-3; a weak D match, TRBD1 (5 bases). The germline V and J ends were trimmed by 2 bases and 1 base, with 12 bases remaining between them. CDR1 and CDR2 from the germline V gene are KGHSH and LQKENI. The CDR3 consists of 16 residues. The CDR3 DNA is TGTGCCAGCTCACCAAACCCCGGGGGTTCTGGAAACACCATATATTTT. Its protein is CASSPNPGGSGNTIYF. Full variable domain (outside the CDR3, taken from reference TRBV18 and TRBJ1-3): NAGVMQNPRHLVRRRGQEARLRCSPMKGHSHVYWYRQLPEEGLKFMVYLQKENIIDESGMPKERFSAEFPKEGPSILRIQQVVRGDSAAYFCASSPNPGGSGNTIYFGEGSWLTVV.

The V call is TRBV5-1, the J call TRBJ2-7; 7 bases agree with TRBD1. Germline CDR1 and CDR2: SGHRS and YFSETQ. V shed 4 bases, J shed 7 bases, and the junction held 8 bases outside the gene matches. The CDR3 has 13 residues. CDR3 region: CASSLDRLKEQYF. The CDR3 region has the DNA TGCGCCAGCAGCCTGGACAGGCTGAAGGAGCAGTACTTC.

This chain uses TRBV2 with TRBJ1-3; D gene unclear. Per the germline V gene, CDR1 is SNHLY and CDR2 is FYNNEI. V was trimmed by 6 bases and J by 0 bases, leaving 15 bases between them. This CDR3 is 16 amino acids long. CDR3 loop: CASSARHGNSGNTIYF. In nucleotides, the CDR3 is TGTGCCAGCAGCGCCAGACACGGAAACTCTGGAAACACCATATATTTT.

The rearrangement uses TRBV6-5 and TRBJ2-5; D may be TRBD2 (5 bases). CDR3 length: 13 residues. V lost 2 bases and J 5 bases, leaving 9 bases between the germline ends. Looked up from germline, CDR1 is MNHEY and CDR2 is SVGAGI. CDR3 sequence reads: CASSYGSSETQYF. In DNA, the CDR3 is TGTGCCAGCAGTTACGGGAGTTCGGAGACCCAGTACTTC.

The chain employs TRBV5-1 and TRBJ1-1; 8 positions match TRBD1. Germline V gives CDR1 SGHRS, CDR2 YFSETQ. The CDR3 is 14 residues long. V shed 3 bases and J 3 bases; nucleotides not matched to a gene: 4. The CDR3 sequence: CASSYLTGDTEAFF. CDR3 coding DNA: TGCGCCAGCAGCTACTTGACAGGGGACACTGAAGCTTTCTTT. Complete variable domain (other parts from reference TRBV5-1 and TRBJ1-1): KAGVTQTPRYLIKTRGQQVTLSCSPISGHRSVSWYQQTPGQGLQFLFEYFSETQRNKGNFPGRFSGRQFSNSRSEMNVSTLELGDSALYLCASSYLTGDTEAFFGQGTRLTVV.

This chain joins TRBV5-1 and TRBJ1-4; possibly TRBD1 for D (6 bases). Germline-derived CDR1 and CDR2 are SGHRS and YFSETQ. CDR3 length equals 17 residues. V lost 3 bases and J lost 5, with 20 bases in between. The CDR3 bases are TGCGCCAGCAGCTACACAGGGCTCATCGGCTCAAATGAAAAACTGTTTTTT. It encodes CASSYTGLIGSNEKLFF.

The chain uses TRBV23-1 and TRBJ2-7; TRBD1 matches at 9 bases. TRBV23-1 is flagged as an ORF with uncertain function. V shed 0 bases and J 6 bases; nucleotides not matched to a gene: 12. The CDR3 length is 17 residues. In DNA, the CDR3 is TGCGCCAGCAGTCAATCAGGGACAGGGTTTAGAGGATTCGAGCAGTACTTC. It yields the protein CASSQSGTGFRGFEQYF.

V and J are TRBV5-1 and TRBJ2-3, with a possible D match to TRBD2 (5 bases). V lost 6 bases to trimming and J lost 0 bases, with 14 bases between them. The length of the CDR3 is 15 residues. The V gene's germline CDR1 is SGHRS and CDR2 YFSETQ. The CDR3 spells CASNPSGASTDTQYF. CDR3 DNA: TGCGCCAGCAACCCCAGCGGAGCTAGCACAGATACGCAGTATTTT.

The CDR3 DNA reads as TGTGCCAGCAGCCAGGCAGGGGGCCTACAAGAGACCCAGTACTTC. Translating gives CASSQAGGLQETQYF. The rearrangement uses TRBV3-1 (or the pseudogene TRBV3-2) and TRBJ2-5; 8 nucleotides agree with TRBD1. This CDR3 comprises 15 residues. With V trimmed by 3 bases and J by 2 bases, 5 bases remained unmatched. Germline V gene lookup returns CDR1 LGHDT and CDR2 YNNKEL (reference sequence).

The V and J genes are TRBV11-2 and TRBJ2-7; TRBD1 might be the D (6 bases). The CDR3 spans 17 residues. Germline CDR1 is SGHAT and CDR2 is FQNNGV. Trimming left V 5 bases short and J 2 bases short, with 22 bases between. The DNA of the CDR3 is TGTGCCAGCAGCCTCAACTGGGCACTACAGGGTACCTACGAGCAGTACTTC. This sequence encodes CASSLNWALQGTYEQYF.

This clone was counted only a few times. The V call is TRBV23-1, the J call TRBJ2-7; a possible D gene is TRBD1 (6 bases). TRBV23-1 qualifies as an ORF whose function is uncertain. The CDR3 has 19 residues. The V end lost 0 bases, the J end lost 9 bases, and 30 bases lay between the germline ends. The CDR3 loop reads CASSQSWGPSMDSHKAQYF. The CDR3 region has the DNA TGCGCCAGCAGTCAATCGTGGGGGCCCTCAATGGACAGTCACAAGGCGCAGTACTTC.

V and J are TRBV19 and TRBJ2-7; a weak D match, TRBD2 (5 bases). The germline V gene has CDR1 LNHDA and CDR2 SQIVND (reference sequence). The length of the CDR3 is 14 residues. V lost 0 bases and J 7 bases, leaving 13 bases between the germline ends. In DNA, the CDR3 is TGTGCCAGTAGTATAGAGGGTCCATGGAGGGAGCAGTACTTC. It encodes CASSIEGPWREQYF. The variable domain in full, completed from reference TRBV19 and TRBJ2-7, reads DGGITQSPKYLFRKEGQNVTLSCEQNLNHDAMYWYRQDPGQGLRLIYYSQIVNDFQKGDIAEGYSVSREKKESFPLTVTSAQKNPTAFYLCASSIEGPWREQYFGPGTRLTVT.

A note on this clone: This sequence may be a read error, since a much larger clone differs from it by one base. The chain has TRBV5-5 and TRBJ1-2, with 7 bases matching TRBD1. The CDR3 consists of 13 residues. V lost 4 bases and J lost 3; bases outside the gene matches: 3. Germline-derived CDR1 and CDR2 are SGHKS and YYEKEE (reference sequence). The DNA of the CDR3 is TGTGCCAGCAGCCCCGACAGGGACTATGGCTACACCTTC. Encoded protein: CASSPDRDYGYTF.

The chain combines TRBV19 with TRBJ2-5, with D maybe TRBD2 (6 bases). Germline values: CDR1 LNHDA, CDR2 SQIVND (reference sequence). The CDR3 loop spans 15 amino acids. V lost 5 bases and J 5 bases, leaving 18 bases between the germline ends. Here the CDR3 DNA reads TGTGCCAGTAGTCCCCGGGGGAACGTGGGGGAGACCCAGTACTTC. Amino acid sequence: CASSPRGNVGETQYF.

This chain joins TRBV7-2 and TRBJ2-3, with TRBD1 identical over 7 bases. The CDR3 sequence is 16 residues long. The V segment lost 3 bases and the J segment 0 bases; nucleotides outside the gene matches: 6. CDR1 SGHTA and CDR2 FQGNSA come from the germline V gene. The CDR3 reads CASSFTGVSSTDTQYF. CDR3 sequence (DNA): TGTGCCAGCAGCTTCACAGGGGTTAGTAGCACAGATACGCAGTATTTT.

The V and J genes are TRBV6-6 and TRBJ1-6, with a weak D call TRBD1 (6 bases). Germline V gene lookup returns CDR1 MNHNY and CDR2 SVGAGI (reference sequence). Trimming stripped 6 bases from V and 10 bases from J, with 16 bases between. The CDR3 is 14 amino acids. The CDR3 DNA reads TGTGCCAGCAGCCAGTACAGGGACGGGTCACCCCTCCACTTT. It translates to CASSQYRDGSPLHF.

This clone appeared once. The chain recombines TRBV5-5 with TRBJ1-4; D uncertain. Germline V gives CDR1 SGHKS, CDR2 YYEKEE (reference sequence). The CDR3 loop spans 15 amino acids. With 1 base removed from V and 4 bases from J, the gap between germline ends came to 11 bases. In nucleotides, the CDR3 is TGTGCCAGCAGCTTGAGCTGGGCCGATAATGAAAAACTGTTTTTT. The encoded protein is CASSLSWADNEKLFF.

J is TRBJ1-6 and V is TRBV19; D is unclear. V was trimmed by 2 bases and J by 8 bases, leaving 10 bases between them. This CDR3 has 14 residues. Germline values: CDR1 LNHDA, CDR2 SQIVND (reference sequence). CDR3 nucleotide sequence: TGTGCCAGTAGTATACGAGATTCCGATTCACCCCTCCACTTT. Its translation is CASSIRDSDSPLHF.

V gene TRBV6-5 combines with J gene TRBJ2-7, with 10 bases lining up with TRBD1. V dropped 4 bases and J dropped 0; count of bases not matched to a gene: 3. This CDR3 region has 15 residues. The V gene's germline CDR1 is MNHEY and CDR2 SVGAGI. CDR3 loop: CASSSRDRGSYEQYF. Here the CDR3 DNA reads TGTGCCAGCAGTTCCCGGGACAGGGGCTCCTACGAGCAGTACTTC.

The chain has TRBV5-4 and TRBJ2-5; perhaps TRBD1 as D (5 bases). Per germline, CDR1 SGHNT and CDR2 YYREEE (reference sequence). Trimming took 2 bases from V and 4 from J, leaving 12 bases between them. The CDR3 is made up of 14 amino acids. This chain's CDR3 is CASSLDLRGETQYF. CDR3 DNA sequence: TGTGCCAGCAGCTTAGACCTAAGGGGAGAGACCCAGTACTTC.

The gene calls are TRBV29-1 and TRBJ2-1; TRBD2 might be the D (7 bases). Germline V gene data show CDR1 as SQVTM and CDR2 as ANQGSEA. CDR3 size: 16 residues. V shed 4 bases and J shed 6 bases, with 22 bases lying between them. The CDR3 DNA follows: TGCAGCGTTGGTAGGGGTGACTGGGGGGGCTCCAATGAGCAGTTCTTC. The encoded protein is CSVGRGDWGGSNEQFF.